These 25 T cell receptor beta chains originate from one sample sequenced in a study of human T cells and chemical hapten exposure. The time point denotes: pre-sensitization, week 0. Specified treatment: therapeutic diphenylcyclopropenone sensitization with weekly scalp DPC. TCRdb used MiXCR to reprocess the RACE reads, holding one entry per CDR3 protein. The profile covers tens of thousands of distinct CDR3 sequences, with around 9.6% appearing a single time and 3% to 4.5% taken by the ten largest. This specimen was whole blood, taken in connection with sensitization to the hapten diphenylcyclopropenone (DPC). Source of these receptors: a woman aged 40 to 50 with alopecia areata. Some clones in this sample may be carry-over from other donors' samples.

This chain links TRBV5-4 with TRBJ2-7, with D possibly TRBD2 on 5 matching bases. There are 14 residues in the CDR3. Trimming stripped 1 base from V and 4 bases from J, with 12 bases between. From germline, CDR1 is SGHNT and CDR2 YYREEE (reference sequence). The CDR3 nucleotides are TGTGCCAGCAGCTTGTCGTACGGAGGATACGAGCAGTACTTC. This codes for CASSLSYGGYEQYF.

The chain combines TRBV6-5 with TRBJ2-1, with 10 bases that match TRBD2. The CDR3 consists of 16 residues. Trimming at V came to 0 bases and at J to 8 bases, leaving 7 bases not matched to a gene. Germline V gene lookup returns CDR1 MNHEY and CDR2 SVGAGI. CDR3 sequence: CASSYSRSGGADEQFF. The CDR3 nucleotides are TGTGCCAGCAGTTACTCGAGGAGCGGGGGGGCAGATGAGCAGTTCTTC.

This clonotype came up many times. V gene TRBV12-3 or TRBV12-4 combines with J gene TRBJ2-5; D is ambiguous. Trimming took 1 base from V and 2 from J, leaving 14 bases between them. This CDR3 has 16 amino acids. CDR3 DNA: TGTGCCAGCAGTTTAGGCAAGGCCCCCTCTCAAGAGACCCAGTACTTC. Protein: CASSLGKAPSQETQYF.

This clonotype was counted between two and nine times. V usage is TRBV28 and J usage is TRBJ2-3; D might be TRBD2 (6 bases). V lost 2 bases, J lost 8 bases, and 11 bases lay in between. This CDR3 has 13 residues. In germline, CDR1 is MDHEN, CDR2 SYDVKM. For the CDR3, the DNA is TGTGCCAGCAGTTTAAGGGACGGGAGTACGCAGTATTTT. Translated: CASSLRDGSTQYF.

This clonotype was picked up many times. The J gene is TRBJ2-1, the V gene TRBV20-1; 11 nucleotides line up with TRBD2. This CDR3 is 15 amino acids long. J was trimmed by 4 bases and V by 2 bases; bases with no gene match: 4. Germline-derived CDR1 and CDR2 are DFQATT and SNEGSKA (reference sequence). CDR3 coding DNA: TGCAGTGCTAGACCGGGACTAGCGGATTACAATGAGCAGTTCTTC. Encoded protein: CSARPGLADYNEQFF.

This sequence joins TRBV29-1 and TRBJ2-5; possible D gene TRBD2, 5 bases. Germline values: CDR1 SQVTM, CDR2 ANQGSEA. The CDR3 loop spans 12 amino acids. CDR3 coding DNA: TGCAGTGTACACTCGGGACAAGAGACCCAGTACTTC. Protein product: CSVHSGQETQYF. The complete variable domain, with remaining parts taken from reference TRBV29-1 and TRBJ2-5, reads SAVISQKPSRDICQRGTSLTIQCQVDSQVTMMFWYRQQPGQSLTLIATANQGSEATYESGFVIDKFPISRPNLTFSTLTVSNMSPEDSSIYLCSVHSGQETQYFGPGTRLLVL.

In its sample, this clonotype was seen a few times. The V and J genes are TRBV6-2 or TRBV6-3 and TRBJ2-7, with TRBD2 matching over 15 bases. Germline loops: CDR1 MNHEY, CDR2 SVGEGT. The CDR3 has 19 amino acids. Losses at the gene ends were 0 bases for V and 6 bases for J; bases not matched to a gene: 12. The CDR3 region has the DNA TGTGCCAGCAGTTACTCGAGTACCGGACTAGCGGGGGGGCGGTTCGAGCAGTACTTC. As protein: CASSYSSTGLAGGRFEQYF.

The chain has TRBV7-8 and TRBJ1-1; possible D gene TRBD1, 5 bases. Per germline, CDR1 SGHVS and CDR2 FQNEAQ. This CDR3 spans 14 amino acids. Trimming shortened V by 3 bases and J by 7 bases, and 15 bases separated the two germline ends. CDR3 nucleotides: TGTGCCAGCAGCTTCCTTTCACAGGCAGTTGAAGCTTTCTTT. This codes for CASSFLSQAVEAFF.

In its sample, this clonotype was seen many times. The chain is built from TRBV6-2 or TRBV6-3 and TRBJ1-1; the D is unclear. CDR1 and CDR2 (germline): MNHEY, SVGEGT. The CDR3 extends over 13 amino acids. The ends were cut back, 4 bases at V and 5 bases at J, with 11 bases in the middle. In nucleotides, the CDR3 is TGTGCCAGCAGTTGGGAGAGGTGGACTGAAGCTTTCTTT. It encodes CASSWERWTEAFF.

The chain links TRBV11-2 to TRBJ2-1, with 7 bases aligning to TRBD2. Germline CDR1 is SGHAT and CDR2 is FQNNGV. The J segment lost 4 bases and the V segment lost 0 bases, leaving 6 bases of the junction unmatched. The CDR3 is 16 amino acids. CDR3 sequence (DNA): TGTGCCAGCAGCTTAGAAGGCGGGGGAACGTACAATGAGCAGTTCTTC. Translation: CASSLEGGGTYNEQFF.

The V and J genes are TRBV10-1 and TRBJ2-4; D is possibly TRBD2 (6 bases). V was shortened by 3 bases and J by 5 bases, with 14 bases between the two germline ends. This CDR3 is 15 amino acids long. Germline CDR1 and CDR2: WNHNN and SYGVQD (reference sequence). In DNA form, the CDR3 reads TGCGCCAGCAGTGACTCTGGGGGGATGGAAAACATTCAGTACTTC. The encoded protein is CASSDSGGMENIQYF.

This clonotype was counted only a few times. This chain uses TRBV12-3 or TRBV12-4 with TRBJ1-2; tentatively, D is TRBD1 (5 bases). The CDR3 has 13 residues. Trimming removed 2 bases at V and 2 bases at J, with 6 bases between. The CDR3 region is CASSLRDNYGYTF. CDR3 DNA: TGTGCCAGCAGTTTACGGGACAACTATGGCTACACCTTC.

This clonotype came up many times. The chain links TRBV7-8 to TRBJ2-1; the D gene is possibly TRBD2 (6 bases). This CDR3 has 18 amino acids. The germline V and J ends were trimmed by 5 bases and 5 bases, with 25 bases remaining between them. The germline V gene encodes CDR1 SGHVS and CDR2 FQNEAQ. The CDR3 sequence: CASSVGTTGTPRDNEQFF. The CDR3 nucleotides are TGTGCCAGCAGCGTAGGAACGACCGGGACTCCAAGGGACAATGAGCAGTTCTTC.

This clonotype was counted ten times or more. The chain recombines TRBV7-9 with TRBJ2-5, with D possibly TRBD2 on 6 matching bases. V gave up 5 bases and J gave up 4 bases, with 14 bases separating them. Germline loops: CDR1 SEHNR, CDR2 FQNEAQ (reference sequence). This CDR3 spans 14 amino acids. The CDR3 sequence: CASSRRDGLETQYF. CDR3 coding DNA: TGTGCCAGCAGCCGGAGGGACGGACTAGAGACCCAGTACTTC.

This chain uses TRBV6-2 or TRBV6-3 with TRBJ1-4; D unresolved. This CDR3 is built from 12 residues. Germline V CDR1 and CDR2: MNHEY, SVGEGT. Trimming removed 5 bases at V and 10 bases at J, with 11 bases between. The CDR3: CASSPSRGKLFF. DNA for the CDR3: TGTGCCAGCAGTCCCTCCCGCGGAAAACTGTTTTTT.

This clonotype came up many times. The rearrangement joins TRBV7-9 to TRBJ1-1; D not resolved. Germline V CDR1 and CDR2: SEHNR, FQNEAQ (reference sequence). The CDR3 runs 13 residues. Trimming stripped 2 bases from V and 7 bases from J, with 11 bases between. CDR3 residues: CASSLTGGSEAFF. Here the CDR3 DNA reads TGTGCCAGCAGCTTAACTGGAGGGAGTGAAGCTTTCTTT.

There are a few counts of this clonotype. The gene calls are TRBV28 and TRBJ2-7; the match to TRBD1 covers 9 bases. Germline V lookup: CDR1 MDHEN, CDR2 SYDVKM. Losses at the gene ends were 5 bases for V and 5 bases for J; bases not matched to a gene: 10. The CDR3 consists of 15 residues. CDR3 amino acids: CASSAAGTGNHEQYF. CDR3 nucleotide sequence: TGTGCCAGCAGTGCAGCCGGGACAGGGAACCACGAGCAGTACTTC.

The table lists this clonotype with many counts. This chain links TRBV6-6 with TRBJ1-5, with TRBD1 as a possible D gene (5 bases). The CDR3 covers 13 residues. Germline V CDR1 and CDR2: MNHNY, SVGAGI (reference sequence). V dropped 8 bases and J dropped 7 bases, with 15 bases sitting between them. CDR3 region: CASERDYGQPQHF. The CDR3 nucleotides read TGTGCCAGCGAGCGGGACTATGGACAGCCCCAGCATTTT.

This clonotype was seen at least ten times. This rearrangement joins TRBV19 to TRBJ1-1, with D tentatively TRBD1 (5 bases). CDR1 is LNHDA, CDR2 SQIVND, per germline (reference sequence). With 5 bases removed from V and 5 bases from J, the gap between germline ends came to 12 bases. This CDR3 contains 13 residues. CDR3 region: CASSLWEGTEAFF. CDR3 DNA: TGTGCCAGTAGTCTGTGGGAGGGGACTGAAGCTTTCTTT.

This clonotype was counted many times. The chain employs TRBV18 and TRBJ1-2, with D possibly TRBD1 on 6 matching bases. V dropped 2 bases and J dropped 2 bases, with 15 bases sitting between them. The CDR3 has 16 amino acids. The germline V gene encodes CDR1 KGHSH and CDR2 LQKENI. The CDR3 bases are TGTGCCAGCTCACCAAAATTGGCAGGGGACAACTATGGCTACACCTTC. This translates into CASSPKLAGDNYGYTF.

This clonotype was observed at least ten times. The rearrangement joins TRBV20-1 to TRBJ1-2, with a tentative D call TRBD1 (6 bases). V dropped 7 bases and J dropped 7 bases, with 13 bases sitting between them. The CDR3 contains 11 residues. Germline CDR1 DFQATT, CDR2 SNEGSKA (reference sequence). CDR3 loop: CSVQGSAGYTF. In DNA form, the CDR3 reads TGCAGTGTTCAGGGGTCGGCTGGCTACACCTTC.

The V call is TRBV19, the J call TRBJ1-6; D perhaps matches TRBD1 (6 bases). Germline CDR1 is LNHDA and CDR2 is SQIVND (reference sequence). This CDR3 is 13 amino acids long. Deletions cut 5 bases from V and 8 bases from J, with 10 bases between. The CDR3 nucleotides read TGTGCCAGTAGTGGGACATACCATTCACCCCTCCACTTT. Translated: CASSGTYHSPLHF.

This clonotype was counted between two and nine times. V is TRBV6-2 or TRBV6-3 and J is TRBJ1-2, with D perhaps TRBD1 (6 bases). This CDR3 region has 14 residues. CDR1 and CDR2 (germline): MNHEY, SVGEGT. Trimming shortened V by 4 bases and J by 7 bases, and 16 bases separated the two germline ends. The CDR3 DNA is TGTGCCAGCAGTTTCGTCAGGGGAAATAGTGGCTACACCTTC. Translating gives CASSFVRGNSGYTF.

The V call is TRBV5-6, the J call TRBJ1-2; D may be TRBD1 (5 bases). The CDR3 is 14 amino acids. In germline, CDR1 is SGHDT, CDR2 YYEEEE. V lost 0 bases, J lost 2 bases, and 8 bases lay in between. The chain's CDR3 is CASSLGGPNYGYTF. Here the CDR3 DNA reads TGTGCCAGCAGCTTGGGGGGACCGAACTATGGCTACACCTTC. Variable domain in full (rest from reference TRBV5-6 and TRBJ1-2): DAGVTQSPTHLIKTRGQQVTLRCSPKSGHDTVSWYQQALGQGPQFIFQYYEEEERQRGNFPDRFSGHQFPNYSSELNVNALLLGDSALYLCASSLGGPNYGYTFGSGTRLTVV.

V gene TRBV28 combines with J gene TRBJ1-6; 7 bases match TRBD1. V trimming: 6 bases; J trimming: 8 bases; junction bases outside the gene matches: 4. The germline CDR1 and CDR2 sequences are MDHEN and SYDVKM. CDR3 size: 13 residues. CDR3 amino acids: CASRGQGDSPLHF. The CDR3, as DNA: TGTGCCAGCAGGGGGCAGGGGGATTCACCCCTCCACTTT. Complete variable domain (other parts from reference TRBV28 and TRBJ1-6): DVKVTQSSRYLVKRTGEKVFLECVQDMDHENMFWYRQDPGLGLRLIYFSYDVKMKEKGDIPEGYSVSREKKERFSLILESASTNQTSMYLCASRGQGDSPLHFGNGTRLTVT.